Below are 16 T cell receptor beta chains sequenced from a single sample in a study of blood T cells in healthy people across ages. A second PCR of roughly 7 to 11 cycles used a sample-barcoded 5' primer and a J-beta primer mix. TCRdb used MiXCR to reprocess the 5' RACE reads, holding one entry per CDR3 protein. The table records 790,000 or so distinct CDR3 sequences, about half of them present only once. Material: blood. These receptor sequences come from an elderly man in good health.

This clonotype was seen repeatedly, ten times or more. The rearrangement joins TRBV10-2 to TRBJ2-1; D gene unclear. In germline, CDR1 is WSHSY, CDR2 SAAADI. This CDR3 spans 13 amino acids. Deletions cut 4 bases from V and 6 bases from J, with 10 bases between. The CDR3 here is CASSASDGNEQFF. The CDR3, as DNA: TGCGCCAGCAGTGCCAGCGACGGCAATGAGCAGTTCTTC.

Notes on this clonotype: Its ends do not fully match the called genes, so a read error is possible. The chain has TRBV6-5 and TRBJ2-7; D may match TRBD1 or TRBD2 (5 bases each). The end of the DNA is better explained by TRBJ2-5, so the J call may be wrong. The CDR3 totals 14 residues. Germline CDR1 MNHEY, CDR2 SVGAGI. This CDR3 is CASSDSGTQETQYF. The CDR3 bases are TGTGCCAGCAGTGACTCGGGGACCCAAGAGACCCAGTACTTC.

This clonotype was counted a few times. This rearrangement joins TRBV7-2 to TRBJ2-5, with 9 positions matching TRBD2. From germline, CDR1 is SGHTA and CDR2 FQGNSA. Losses at the gene ends were 5 bases for V and 9 bases for J; bases not matched to a gene: 13. This CDR3 contains 15 residues. This CDR3 is CASSARLAAASAQYF. Written as DNA, the CDR3 is TGTGCCAGCAGCGCCAGACTAGCGGCAGCGTCGGCCCAGTACTTC. The variable domain in full, with the rest retrieved from reference TRBV7-2 and TRBJ2-5, is GAGVSQSPSNKVTEKGKDVELRCDPISGHTALYWYRQSLGQGLEFLIYFQGNSAPDKSGLPSDRFSAERTGGSVSTLTIQRTQQEDSAVYLCASSARLAAASAQYFGPGTRLLVL.

This clonotype was seen repeatedly, ten times or more. The gene calls are TRBV4-2 and TRBJ2-1; possible D gene TRBD2, 5 bases. Trimming took 11 bases from V and 2 from J, leaving 13 bases between them. This CDR3 has 13 amino acids. Per the germline V gene, CDR1 is LGHNA and CDR2 is YNFKEQ. The CDR3 sequence is CARLARAYNEQFF. CDR3 sequence (DNA): TGTGCCCGATTAGCGAGGGCCTACAATGAGCAGTTCTTC.

This clonotype was seen only a few times. The rearrangement joins TRBV3-1 to TRBJ1-1, with D uncertain. The CDR3 totals 13 residues. CDR1 and CDR2 from the germline V gene are LGHDT and YNNKEL (reference sequence). Trimming left V 2 bases short and J 10 bases short, with 14 bases between. CDR3 loop: CASSQSASRIAFF. In nucleotides, the CDR3 is TGTGCCAGCAGCCAATCAGCCAGTCGGATAGCTTTCTTT. Using reference TRBV3-1 and TRBJ1-1 for the parts outside the CDR3, the full variable domain is DTAVSQTPKYLVTQMGNDKSIKCEQNLGHDTMYWYKQDSKKFLKIMFSYNNKELIINETVPNRFSPKSPDKAHLNLHINSLELGDSAVYFCASSQSASRIAFFGQGTRLTVV.

This clonotype appeared a few times. This rearrangement joins TRBV7-3 to TRBJ2-6; no clear D gene. Germline V gene lookup returns CDR1 SGHTA and CDR2 FQGTGA. This CDR3 contains 18 residues. V lost 2 bases and J 0 bases, leaving 14 bases between the germline ends. The CDR3 coding sequence is TGTGCCAGCAGCTTACCTGAACGAAAAAGCTCTGGGGCCAACGTCCTGACTTTC. Its translation: CASSLPERKSSGANVLTF. The full variable domain, completed using reference TRBV7-3 and TRBJ2-6, is GAGVSQTPSNKVTEKGKYVELRCDPISGHTALYWYRQSLGQGPEFLIYFQGTGAADDSGLPNDRFFAVRPEGSVSTLKIQRTERGDSAVYLCASSLPERKSSGANVLTFGAGSRLTVL.

A remark on this clonotype: A much more abundant neighbour one base away suggests this may be a read error. This chain links TRBV11-2 with TRBJ2-1; maybe TRBD2 (6 bases). Looked up from germline, CDR1 is SGHAT and CDR2 is FQNNGV. The CDR3 covers 15 residues. V was cut by 3 bases and J by 10 bases, with 19 bases left in between. DNA of the CDR3: TGTGCCAGCAGCTTCAGCCGGGACTCATACTACGAGCAGTTCTTC. Protein sequence: CASSFSRDSYYEQFF. Complete variable domain (other parts from reference TRBV11-2 and TRBJ2-1): EAGVAQSPRYKIIEKRQSVAFWCNPISGHATLYWYQQILGQGPKLLIQFQNNGVVDDSQLPKDRFSAERLKGVDSTLKIQPAKLEDSAVYLCASSFSRDSYYEQFFGPGTRLTVL.

The chain employs TRBV29-1 and TRBJ1-6; perhaps TRBD1 as D (5 bases). CDR3 length: 13 amino acids. The V gene's germline CDR1 is SQVTM and CDR2 ANQGSEA. V lost 7 bases and J lost 10, with 17 bases in between. Here the CDR3 DNA reads TGCAGCGCTATGTCGGACGGGGGATCACCCCTCCACTTT. Translated: CSAMSDGGSPLHF.

Comment on this clonotype: This may be a read error: a much more frequent sequence differs by one nucleotide. The chain uses TRBV7-2 and TRBJ2-3; weak D call: TRBD1 (6 bases). The CDR3 spans 16 residues. The ends were cut back, 1 base at V and 0 bases at J, with 11 bases in the middle. Germline V CDR1 and CDR2: SGHTA, FQGNSA. The CDR3 sequence is CASSLEGHQSTDTQYF. The CDR3 bases are TGTGCCAGCAGCTTAGAGGGACACCAAAGCACAGATACGCAGTATTTT.

The CDR3 sequence is CAISKREDTEAFF. DNA for the CDR3: TGTGCCATCAGTAAAAGGGAGGACACTGAAGCTTTCTTT. The V and J genes are TRBV10-3 and TRBJ1-1; unclear D gene. Trimming cost V 5 bases and J 3 bases, with 10 bases left between them. Germline CDR1 reads ENHRY; CDR2 reads SYGVKD. The CDR3 totals 13 residues.

The chain couples TRBV7-2 to TRBJ2-5; TRBD2 might be the D (5 bases). Germline V gives CDR1 SGHTA, CDR2 FQGNSA. The CDR3 runs to 14 residues. The V gene lost 5 bases and the J gene lost 1 base, with 11 bases spanning the gap. The CDR3 coding sequence is TGTGCCAGCAGCGTTAGCGCCCCCCAAGAGACCCAGTACTTC. Protein product: CASSVSAPQETQYF.

The J gene is TRBJ2-1, the V gene TRBV29-1; D unresolved. The V and J ends lost 4 bases and 8 bases respectively, with 18 bases between them. The CDR3 contains 14 residues. Germline CDR1 reads SQVTM; CDR2 reads ANQGSEA. CDR3 residues: CSVAVGAQSHEQFF. Here the CDR3 DNA reads TGCAGCGTTGCAGTTGGAGCGCAATCCCATGAGCAGTTCTTC.

In this sample, this clonotype turned up a few times. The rearrangement uses TRBV3-1 and TRBJ2-7; D might be TRBD2 (6 bases). The CDR3 contains 15 residues. V was shortened by 1 base and J by 2 bases, with 12 bases between the two germline ends. Per the germline V gene, CDR1 is LGHDT and CDR2 is YNNKEL (reference sequence). DNA for the CDR3: TGTGCCAGCAGCCAAGGGTGGGGGGACCCCTACGAGCAGTACTTC. Its protein product is CASSQGWGDPYEQYF.

The chain recombines TRBV10-3 with TRBJ2-1; D is tentatively TRBD1 or TRBD2 (6 bases each). With the DNA end fitting TRBJ2-7 better, the J assignment may be wrong. There are 16 residues in the CDR3. Germline CDR1 is ENHRY and CDR2 is SYGVKD. CDR3 protein: CAISGGAGVSYNEQYF. DNA for the CDR3: TGTGCCATCAGTGGGGGGGCAGGAGTCTCCTACAATGAGCAGTACTTC.

This clonotype was counted at least ten times. The chain recombines TRBV10-3 with TRBJ2-1, with TRBD2 matching 11 bases. V gave up 0 bases and J gave up 8 bases; unmatched junction bases: 9. The CDR3 extends over 17 amino acids. Germline V CDR1 and CDR2: ENHRY, SYGVKD. This chain's CDR3 is CAISESVSSGRRDEQFF. CDR3 coding DNA: TGTGCCATCAGTGAGTCGGTGTCTAGCGGGAGGAGGGATGAGCAGTTCTTC.

The chain combines TRBV5-1 with TRBJ2-3, with unresolved D. Deletions cut 4 bases from V and 0 bases from J, with 15 bases between. CDR1 SGHRS and CDR2 YFSETQ come from the germline V gene. CDR3 length equals 16 residues. The CDR3 reads CASSTTAGSSTDTQYF. DNA for the CDR3: TGCGCCAGCAGCACCACGGCTGGGTCTAGCACAGATACGCAGTATTTT.